This is a list of T cell receptor beta chains from one sample in a study of T and B cells in COVID-19 patients. TCRdb reprocessed the multiplex PCR reads with MiXCR, giving one entry per CDR3 protein. The sample has about 10,000 distinct CDR3 sequences; roughly a third are singletons. Sample: blood. The receptors here all came from a human donor with active COVID-19. The conserved cysteine and the conserved F or W are not part of the CDR3 here.

TRBV27,TRBJ2-1,ASSGRGRGSYNEQF
TRBV30,TRBJ1-4,AWSVRGGVATNEKLF
TRBV5-6,TRBJ2-7,ASSQSLTQSSYEQY
TRBV4-1,TRBJ2-3,ASSQEGTSASTDTQY
TRBV14,TRBJ2-1,ASSQEFPRIGSPFTDNEQF
TRBV6-1,TRBJ1-1,ASSDPARMNTEAF
TRBV4-3,TRBJ1-2,ASSQEDRGGGYT
TRBV5-6,TRBJ1-5,ASSLVQGGQPQH
TRBV5-1,TRBJ2-3,ASSPGTGTDTQY
TRBV7-2,TRBJ2-1,ASSLTGTGNYNEQF
TRBV12-3/TRBV12-4,TRBJ2-3,ASSLKTGGGTDTQY
TRBV6-1,TRBJ2-3,AGISGGAGDTQY
TRBV11-1,TRBJ2-1,ASNIEGQSF
TRBV19,TRBJ1-1,ASSMYGEAF
TRBV6-5,TRBJ2-5,ASSYGQETQY
TRBV11-1,TRBJ1-4,ASSPRTGKNEKLF
TRBV20-1,TRBJ1-5,SATQGVNQPQH
TRBV18,TRBJ1-4,ASSPRDSNEKLF
TRBV18,TRBJ1-5,ASSPAGNSNQPQH
TRBV19,TRBJ1-6,ASSIASGESSNSPLH
TRBV30,TRBJ1-6,AWSVSWGADSPLH
TRBV18,TRBJ2-7,ASSPLQGVEQY
TRBV29-1,TRBJ2-7,SVAFPYGEQY
TRBV27,TRBJ2-7,ASSLSGESWEQY
TRBV30,TRBJ2-2,AWSAAGIDTGELF
TRBV27,TRBJ1-2,ASSLEGQGGNYGYT
TRBV30,TRBJ2-5,AWRVDETQY
TRBV10-3,TRBJ2-5,AISYTDRGAETQY
TRBV10-3,TRBJ2-3,AINCGSRSSTDTQY
TRBV15,TRBJ2-7,ATSRDPSGSYEQY
TRBV7-2,TRBJ1-3,ASSQGVSAGNTIY
TRBV19,TRBJ1-2,ASIPQGAYGYT
TRBV6-5,TRBJ2-2,ASSDVTHGELF
TRBV5-6,TRBJ2-3,ASSLLVSGGGPDTQY
TRBV12-3/TRBV12-4,TRBJ1-3,ASSLSGPSGNTIY
TRBV5-6,TRBJ1-2,ASSLVGGPGTGGNGYT
TRBV5-1,TRBJ1-6,ASSVSSATGLLGSPLH
TRBV12-3/TRBV12-4,TRBJ1-2,ASSPDRGTSRYGYT
TRBV15,TRBJ1-4,ATSRPGQTNEKLF
TRBV7-2,TRBJ1-4,ASSLITGRANEKLF
TRBV19,TRBJ2-3,ASSIDDRAENTQY
TRBV24-1,TRBJ1-5,ATSEGFNQPQH